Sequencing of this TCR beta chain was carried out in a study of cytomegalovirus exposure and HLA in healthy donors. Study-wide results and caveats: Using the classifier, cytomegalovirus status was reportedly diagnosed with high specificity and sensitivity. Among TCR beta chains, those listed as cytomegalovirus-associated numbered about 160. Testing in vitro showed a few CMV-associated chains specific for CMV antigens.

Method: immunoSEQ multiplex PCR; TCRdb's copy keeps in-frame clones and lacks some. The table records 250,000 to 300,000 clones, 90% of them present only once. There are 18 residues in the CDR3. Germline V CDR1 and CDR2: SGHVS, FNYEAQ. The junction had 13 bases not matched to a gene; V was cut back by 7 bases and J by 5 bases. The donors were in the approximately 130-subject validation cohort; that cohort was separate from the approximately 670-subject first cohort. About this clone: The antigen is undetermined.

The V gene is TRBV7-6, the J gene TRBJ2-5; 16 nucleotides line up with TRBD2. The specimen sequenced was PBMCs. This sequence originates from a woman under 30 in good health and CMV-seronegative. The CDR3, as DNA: TGTGCCAGCACCGCCGGGACTAGCGGGGGGGCGAGGGAGGAGACCCAGTACTTC. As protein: CASTAGTSGGAREETQYF.